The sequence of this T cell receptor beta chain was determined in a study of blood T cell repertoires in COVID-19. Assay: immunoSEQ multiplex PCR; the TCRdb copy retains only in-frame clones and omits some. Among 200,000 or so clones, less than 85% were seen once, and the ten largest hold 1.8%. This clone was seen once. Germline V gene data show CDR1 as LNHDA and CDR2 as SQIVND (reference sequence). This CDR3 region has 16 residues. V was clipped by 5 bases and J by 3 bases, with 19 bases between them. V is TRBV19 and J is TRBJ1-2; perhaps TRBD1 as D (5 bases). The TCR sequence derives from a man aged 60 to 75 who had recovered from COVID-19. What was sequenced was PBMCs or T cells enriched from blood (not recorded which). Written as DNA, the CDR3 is TGTGCCAGTAGTCCAACGACAGAACCGGGCTACTATGGCTACACCTTC. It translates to CASSPTTEPGYYGYTF.